This is a list of T cell receptor beta chains from one sample in a study of blood T cell repertoires in COVID-19. Measured with immunoSEQ multiplex PCR; TCRdb has only the in-frame clones, and not every one. Altogether 200,000 to 300,000 clones are present, 70% to 90% being singletons, with the ten largest covering more than 2.5%. Sequencing was done on a sample of peripheral blood. The source of these receptors is a woman between 25 and 40 years old who had recovered from COVID-19. Each CDR3 is given with its conserved first and last residue. The order of the fields is CDR3 length, clone size, D gene, V gene, J gene, CDR3 DNA, CDR3 protein. D genes are given only for firm matches. Rows may omit the clone size; those that give it use once, few, many or a size class.

14,NA,NA,TRBV3-1/TRBV3-2,TRBJ2-3,TGTGCCAGCAGCCAAGATTTCAGAACAGATACGCAGTATTTT,CASSQDFRTDTQYF
16,NA,NA,TRBV4-1,TRBJ2-2,TGCGCCAGCAGCCAAGATTGGAGGGGGCCGTTAGGGGAGCTGTTTTTT,CASSQDWRGPLGELFF
16,once,TRBD1,TRBV5-4,TRBJ2-3,TGTGCCAGCAGCTTAAGGTCTGGACAGGGGACAGATACGCAGTATTTT,CASSLRSGQGTDTQYF
17,NA,TRBD1,TRBV2,TRBJ1-2,TGTGCCAGCAGTGAAGGGACAGGGGGCTTTGTCTCCTATGGCTACACCTTC,CASSEGTGGFVSYGYTF
16,NA,NA,TRBV6-5,TRBJ1-3,TGTGCCAGCAGTTACCCCGGGAAGTTTTCTGGAAACACCATATATTTT,CASSYPGKFSGNTIYF
14,NA,NA,TRBV5-1,TRBJ2-7,TGCGCCAGCAGCTTCCAGGGCATCTCCTACGAGCAGTACTTC,CASSFQGISYEQYF
15,NA,NA,TRBV6-4,TRBJ2-3,TGTGCCAGCAGTGACACTGGAGGGGCCACCGATACGCAGTATTTT,CASSDTGGATDTQYF
13,NA,NA,TRBV12-3/TRBV12-4,TRBJ2-7,TGTGCCAGCAGTCGGGATAGCTCCTACGAGCAGTACTTC,CASSRDSSYEQYF
16,NA,TRBD1,TRBV27,TRBJ1-2,TGTGCCAGCTCCTTAAGGACAGGTAAAACTAACTATGGCTACACCTTC,CASSLRTGKTNYGYTF
16,NA,TRBD1,TRBV6-5,TRBJ1-1,TGTGCCAGCAGTTACGGTACCGGGACAGGGGGCACTGAAGCTTTCTTT,CASSYGTGTGGTEAFF
15,NA,TRBD2,TRBV7-9,TRBJ2-7,TGTGCCAGCAGCTTAGACCGGGGGGGCCTTCACGAGCAGTACTTC,CASSLDRGGLHEQYF
14,NA,NA,TRBV27,TRBJ2-3,TGTGCCAGCAGTTTAGGGCTAGCGAGAGATACGCAGTATTTT,CASSLGLARDTQYF
16,NA,TRBD2,TRBV7-9,TRBJ2-7,TGTGCCAGCAGCTCGGCGGGGGGGATGCAAGGCTACGAGCAGTACTTC,CASSSAGGMQGYEQYF
13,NA,NA,TRBV20-1,TRBJ1-4,TGCAGTGCTAGTTGGGGCCCTAATGAAAAACTGTTTTTT,CSASWGPNEKLFF
13,NA,TRBD2,TRBV5-4,TRBJ2-5,TGTGCCAGCACCTCCGGGGGGTTGGAGACCCAGTACTTC,CASTSGGLETQYF
16,NA,NA,TRBV5-1,TRBJ1-1,TGCGCCAGCAGCTCTTTGGCCAAGATGCGGGGCACTGAAGCTTTCTTT,CASSSLAKMRGTEAFF
15,NA,NA,TRBV13,TRBJ2-3,TGTGCCAGCAGCCAGCTAGGGGGGGCAGCAGATACGCAGTATTTT,CASSQLGGAADTQYF
16,NA,TRBD2,TRBV6-5,TRBJ2-2,TGTGCCAGCAGTTACGAAGCGGGGGGTAACACCGGGGAGCTGTTTTTT,CASSYEAGGNTGELFF
17,NA,TRBD2,TRBV13,TRBJ2-3,TGTGCCAGCAGCTTAGTGAGCGGGGGGGCCGTAACAGATACGCAGTATTTT,CASSLVSGGAVTDTQYF
15,NA,TRBD1,TRBV5-4,TRBJ1-1,TGTGCCAGCAGCTTGGGGGGACAGAAGAACACTGAAGCTTTCTTT,CASSLGGQKNTEAFF
15,NA,TRBD2,TRBV9,TRBJ2-5,TGTGCCAGCAGCGTAGCCTCGACTAGCCGGGAGACCCAGTACTTC,CASSVASTSRETQYF
18,once,TRBD2,TRBV7-6,TRBJ2-1,TGTGCCAGCAGCATGAGCCCACCGGGACTAGCGGCTAGGAATGAGCAGTTCTTC,CASSMSPPGLAARNEQFF
14,NA,TRBD1,TRBV5-6,TRBJ1-2,TGTGCCAGCAGCCAAGTAGGGACAGGGGGAGGCTACACCTTT,CASSQVGTGGGYTF
14,NA,NA,TRBV30,TRBJ1-2,TGTGCCTGGAGTGATCCCGAGACGGGTCGGGGCTACACCTTC,CAWSDPETGRGYTF
16,NA,NA,TRBV11-2,TRBJ2-2,TGTGCCAGCAGCCTATTGGACAGCCGAGTCACCGGGGAGCTGTTTTTT,CASSLLDSRVTGELFF
19,NA,TRBD1,TRBV5-3,TRBJ1-3,TGTGCCAGAAGCAAACGGACAGGGGAGGGAGGGCCCTCTGGAAACACCATATATTTT,CARSKRTGEGGPSGNTIYF
14,NA,NA,TRBV12-5,TRBJ2-1,TGTGCTAGTGGTAGGGACACCCACAACAATGAGCAGTTCTTC,CASGRDTHNNEQFF
14,NA,TRBD1,TRBV5-4,TRBJ2-5,TGTGCCAGCAGCCATTCGGCCAGGGGGGAGACCCAGTACTTC,CASSHSARGETQYF
15,NA,NA,TRBV9,TRBJ2-1,TGTGCCAGCAGCGTAGGTCTAGGCGGGGTCAATGAGCAGTTCTTC,CASSVGLGGVNEQFF
15,NA,NA,TRBV19,TRBJ1-1,TGTGCCAGTAAGAGCGCGAGGACAGAGAACACTGAAGCTTTCTTT,CASKSARTENTEAFF